What follows are 24 T cell receptor beta chains derived from one specimen sequenced in a study of post-analysis software for immune sequencing data. Broader study findings: TRBV5-6, TRBV5-1 and TRBV20-1 belonged to a set of roughly five TRBV segments that were more frequent in patients than controls.

No antigens are known for them. Carried by the TCR beta cDNA libraries were unique molecular identifiers. TCRdb redid the calling of the PCR reads with MiXCR, one entry per CDR3 protein. The sample lists hundreds of thousands of distinct CDR3 sequences, 59% occurring once. The sequenced material came from blood. These receptors were taken from a girl aged 2 to 10 with multiple sclerosis.

The chain uses TRBV12-3 or TRBV12-4 and TRBJ2-2; the D gene is possibly TRBD2 (5 bases). The length of the CDR3 is 16 residues. Trimming took off 5 bases at V and 1 base at J, with 14 bases between the two ends. CDR3 amino acids: CASSLRGLKNTGELFF. Written as DNA, the CDR3 is TGTGCCAGCAGTCTCCGAGGGCTAAAGAACACCGGGGAGCTGTTTTTT.

This rearrangement joins TRBV12-3 or TRBV12-4 to TRBJ1-2, with a tentative D call TRBD1 (5 bases). V lost 5 bases, J lost 8 bases, and 21 bases lay in between. This CDR3 is 15 amino acids long. The CDR3 DNA follows: TGTGCCAGCAGTCCCTACTCGCAAGTGGGGCGGGGCTACACCTTC. Its translation is CASSPYSQVGRGYTF.

J is TRBJ2-4 and V is TRBV7-2; D unresolved. CDR1 is SGHTA, CDR2 FQGNSA, per germline. Trimming took 2 bases from V and 7 from J, leaving 3 bases between them. The CDR3 loop spans 11 amino acids. DNA of the CDR3: TGTGCCAGCAGCTTAACGAACATTCAGTACTTC. Its protein is CASSLTNIQYF.

This chain uses TRBV20-1 with TRBJ1-2; unclear D gene. The CDR3 is 13 residues long. Deletions cut 3 bases from V and 6 bases from J, with 14 bases between. Germline V gene lookup returns CDR1 DFQATT and CDR2 SNEGSKA (reference sequence). The CDR3 DNA reads as TGCAGTGCTAGCCCGCCTAACGAGGATGGCTACACCTTC. Its protein product is CSASPPNEDGYTF.

V and J are TRBV5-1 and TRBJ2-3, with 7 nucleotides matching TRBD1. The J segment lost 0 bases and the V segment lost 6 bases, leaving 7 bases of the junction unmatched. Germline CDR1 SGHRS, CDR2 YFSETQ. This CDR3 has 15 residues. DNA of the CDR3: TGCGCCAGCAAGGACGGGACAGTTAGCACAGATACGCAGTATTTT. Amino acid sequence: CASKDGTVSTDTQYF.

The CDR3 loop reads CASSAGHSSYNEQFF. The CDR3 DNA follows: TGTGCCAGCAGTGCTGGACACAGCTCCTACAATGAGCAGTTCTTC. The gene calls are TRBV6-1 and TRBJ2-1; TRBD1 is a possible D gene (5 bases). This CDR3 spans 15 amino acids. CDR1 is MNHNS and CDR2 is SASEGT in the germline V gene. V gave up 4 bases and J gave up 0 bases, with 10 bases separating them.

The chain links TRBV5-1 to TRBJ2-7, with D possibly being TRBD2 (6 bases). The CDR3 totals 14 residues. The ends were cut back, 1 base at V and 4 bases at J, with 12 bases in the middle. The germline gives CDR1 SGHRS, CDR2 YFSETQ. The CDR3 DNA reads TGCGCCAGCAGCTTGCGGGGGAGCGGTTACGAGCAGTACTTC. Translating gives CASSLRGSGYEQYF.

This clonotype was seen a few times. J is TRBJ2-5 and V is TRBV12-3 or TRBV12-4, with no clear D. CDR3 length: 14 amino acids. Trimming removed 2 bases from V and 2 bases from J, with 9 bases in between. For the CDR3, the DNA is TGTGCCAGCAGTTTAAACTCCCCTCAAGAGACCCAGTACTTC. Translated, it gives CASSLNSPQETQYF.

The V call is TRBV30, the J call TRBJ2-3, with D possibly TRBD2 on 5 matching bases. The CDR3 has 15 amino acids. Germline V gene lookup returns CDR1 GTSNPN and CDR2 SVGIG (reference sequence). V lost 1 base and J lost 3, with 14 bases in between. The CDR3 nucleotides read TGTGCCTGGAGTGGCGTGGGAGTTGTAACAGATACGCAGTATTTT. This encodes CAWSGVGVVTDTQYF.

V gene TRBV7-2 combines with J gene TRBJ2-7; unclear D gene. The germline CDR1 and CDR2 sequences are SGHTA and FQGNSA. This CDR3 comprises 13 residues. Between the trimmed V and J ends, which lost 1 base and 5 bases, there was a span of 9 bases. In DNA, the CDR3 is TGTGCCAGCAGCTTAGAGCTACATCACGAGCAGTACTTC. It specifies CASSLELHHEQYF.

The rearrangement uses TRBV2 and TRBJ2-1; 8 bases agree with TRBD2. With V trimmed by 4 bases and J by 6 bases, 5 bases remained unmatched. The germline V gene has CDR1 SNHLY and CDR2 FYNNEI. CDR3 size: 14 residues. CDR3 protein: CASSGGLVINEQFF. CDR3 DNA sequence: TGTGCCAGCAGTGGGGGACTAGTCATCAATGAGCAGTTCTTC.

The table lists this clonotype with a few counts. V and J are TRBV5-1 and TRBJ2-3; possible D gene TRBD2, 6 bases. The ends were cut back, 0 bases at V and 5 bases at J, with 13 bases in the middle. CDR3 length: 15 residues. The germline V gene has CDR1 SGHRS and CDR2 YFSETQ. The chain's CDR3 is CASSLAETSQDTQYF. In DNA, the CDR3 is TGCGCCAGCAGCTTGGCCGAAACTAGCCAAGATACGCAGTATTTT.

CDR3 bases: TGTGCCTGGAAGTGGGGGGAGGGCCAGAATGAGCAGTTCTTC. Its translation is CAWKWGEGQNEQFF. V and J are TRBV30 and TRBJ2-1; 7 nucleotides line up with TRBD2. J lost 7 bases, V lost 4 bases, and 10 bases had no gene match. CDR1 and CDR2 from the germline V gene are GTSNPN and SVGIG (reference sequence). This CDR3 region has 14 residues.

This clonotype was found once. The rearrangement links TRBV29-1 to TRBJ2-5; TRBD2 might be the D (7 bases). Germline V gene lookup returns CDR1 SQVTM and CDR2 ANQGSEA. The ends were cut back, 6 bases at V and 11 bases at J, with 19 bases in the middle. CDR3 length equals 12 residues. CDR3 protein: CSVTGLGGEQYF. DNA of the CDR3: TGCAGCGTCACCGGACTAGGGGGAGAGCAGTACTTC.

CDR3 protein: CASSQADNFFTDTQYF. CDR3 sequence (DNA): TGCGCCAGCAGCCAGGCCGACAACTTCTTCACAGATACGCAGTATTTT. The J gene is TRBJ2-3, the V gene TRBV5-1, with D unresolved. Germline CDR1 and CDR2: SGHRS and YFSETQ. Trimming removed 4 bases at V and 2 bases at J, with 17 bases between. CDR3 length: 16 amino acids.

The rearrangement uses TRBV7-2 and TRBJ2-4; 7 bases map to TRBD2. This CDR3 is built from 18 residues. CDR1 is SGHTA and CDR2 is FQGNSA in the germline V gene. J gave up 10 bases and V 4 bases, and 22 bases lay outside the gene matches. CDR3 in amino acids: CASSSKTKSLSYGGIQYF. CDR3 DNA: TGTGCCAGCAGCTCAAAAACAAAAAGCCTTTCGTACGGGGGGATTCAGTACTTC. The full variable domain, rest sourced from reference TRBV7-2 and TRBJ2-4, is GAGVSQSPSNKVTEKGKDVELRCDPISGHTALYWYRQSLGQGLEFLIYFQGNSAPDKSGLPSDRFSAERTGGSVSTLTIQRTQQEDSAVYLCASSSKTKSLSYGGIQYFGAGTRLSVL.

Note on this clonotype: The junction differs from germline at one of its ends, possibly a read error. V is TRBV11-2 and J is TRBJ2-1; D gene uncertain. The CDR3 runs 16 residues. Germline V gene data show CDR1 as SGHAT and CDR2 as FQNNGV. The CDR3 spells CASSVHVMVGYSEQFF. As DNA, the CDR3 is TGTGCCAGCAGCGTCCACGTCATGGTGGGCTACAGTGAGCAGTTCTTC. The full variable domain, in which reference TRBV11-2 and TRBJ2-1 provide the parts outside the CDR3, is EAGVAQSPRYKIIEKRQSVAFWCNPISGHATLYWYQQILGQGPKLLIQFQNNGVVDDSQLPKDRFSAERLKGVDSTLKIQPAKLEDSAVYLCASSVHVMVGYSEQFFGPGTRLTVL.

This rearrangement joins TRBV15 to TRBJ1-6; D not resolved. In germline, CDR1 is LNHNV, CDR2 YYDKDF (reference sequence). The CDR3 spans 13 residues. V was pared by 4 bases and J by 7 bases, with 8 bases between. In nucleotides, the CDR3 is TGTGCCACCAGCACCGAACCGAATTCACCCCTCCACTTT. Protein: CATSTEPNSPLHF.

The chain recombines TRBV29-1 with TRBJ1-5, with a possible D match to TRBD1 (5 bases). Germline CDR1 and CDR2: SQVTM and ANQGSEA. The V and J ends lost 4 bases and 7 bases respectively, with 14 bases between them. The CDR3 covers 13 residues. The CDR3 DNA is TGCAGCGTTGCTCAGGGATTAGGCCAGCCCCAGCATTTT. Its protein product is CSVAQGLGQPQHF.

The V call is TRBV7-9, the J call TRBJ1-6; unclear D gene. Trimming removed 4 bases from V and 4 bases from J, with 11 bases in between. The germline CDR1 and CDR2 sequences are SEHNR and FQNEAQ (reference sequence). The CDR3 extends over 15 amino acids. The CDR3 DNA sequence: TGTGCCAGCAGCTCCCGGGAGCGGTATAATTCACCCCTCCACTTT. Translating it yields CASSSRERYNSPLHF.

The chain has TRBV20-1 and TRBJ2-4, with 8 bases identical to TRBD1. The V segment lost 6 bases and the J segment 8 bases; nucleotides outside the gene matches: 12. CDR1 and CDR2 (germline): DFQATT, SNEGSKA (reference sequence). The CDR3 consists of 14 residues. This CDR3 reads CSALGGQVHDIQYF. The CDR3 DNA is TGCAGTGCCCTAGGGGGACAGGTTCATGACATTCAGTACTTC.

This sequence joins TRBV20-1 and TRBJ1-6; the D is unclear. The V end lost 0 bases, the J end lost 9 bases, and 12 bases lay between the germline ends. Per the germline V gene, CDR1 is DFQATT and CDR2 is SNEGSKA (reference sequence). This CDR3 spans 14 amino acids. CDR3 sequence (DNA): TGCAGTGCTAGAGATGGCCTAGGCGGTTCACCCCTCCACTTT. This gives the protein CSARDGLGGSPLHF.

The gene calls are TRBV3-1 and TRBJ2-5, with D possibly being TRBD1 (6 bases). CDR3 length equals 15 residues. In germline, CDR1 is LGHDT, CDR2 YNNKEL (reference sequence). V shed 0 bases and J shed 1 base, with 9 bases lying between them. DNA for the CDR3: TGTGCCAGCAGCCAAGACGGACAGCTCCAAGAGACCCAGTACTTC. Translation gives CASSQDGQLQETQYF.

The chain recombines TRBV5-1 with TRBJ2-6; possibly TRBD1 for D (7 bases). Germline V lookup: CDR1 SGHRS, CDR2 YFSETQ. This CDR3 has 18 residues. Trimming shortened V by 4 bases and J by 2 bases, and 19 bases separated the two germline ends. The CDR3 is CASSPRDADRPGANVLTF. The DNA of the CDR3 is TGCGCCAGCAGCCCGCGGGATGCGGACAGGCCTGGGGCCAACGTCCTGACTTTC.